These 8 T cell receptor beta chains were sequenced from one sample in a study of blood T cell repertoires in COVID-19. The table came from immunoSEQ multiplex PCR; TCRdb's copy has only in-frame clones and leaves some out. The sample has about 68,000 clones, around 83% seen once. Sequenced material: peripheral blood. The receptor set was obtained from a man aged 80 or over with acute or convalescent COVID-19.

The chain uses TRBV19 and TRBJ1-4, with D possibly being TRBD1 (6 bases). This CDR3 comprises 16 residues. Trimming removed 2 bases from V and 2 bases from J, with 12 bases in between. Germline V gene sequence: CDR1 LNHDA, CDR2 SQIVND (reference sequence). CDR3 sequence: CASSISTGGTNEKLFF. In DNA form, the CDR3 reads TGTGCCAGTAGTATATCCACGGGGGGCACTAATGAAAAACTGTTTTTT. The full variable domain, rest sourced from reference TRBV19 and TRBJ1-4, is DGGITQSPKYLFRKEGQNVTLSCEQNLNHDAMYWYRQDPGQGLRLIYYSQIVNDFQKGDIAEGYSVSREKKESFPLTVTSAQKNPTAFYLCASSISTGGTNEKLFFGSGTQLSVL.

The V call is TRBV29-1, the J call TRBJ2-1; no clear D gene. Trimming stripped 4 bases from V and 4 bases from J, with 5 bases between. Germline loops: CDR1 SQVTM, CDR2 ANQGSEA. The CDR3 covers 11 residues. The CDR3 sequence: CSVVEYNEQFF. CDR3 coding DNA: TGCAGCGTTGTCGAGTACAATGAGCAGTTCTTC.

The chain's CDR3 is CASQKTRQGTNYGYTF. The CDR3, as DNA: TGTGCCAGCCAAAAAACCCGACAGGGAACTAACTATGGCTACACCTTC. V gene TRBV19 combines with J gene TRBJ1-2; 7 bases are shared with TRBD1. V was pared by 9 bases and J by 0 bases, with 13 bases of the junction left unmatched. CDR1 and CDR2 from the germline V gene are LNHDA and SQIVND (reference sequence). The CDR3 totals 16 residues. Complete variable domain (other parts from reference TRBV19 and TRBJ1-2): DGGITQSPKYLFRKEGQNVTLSCEQNLNHDAMYWYRQDPGQGLRLIYYSQIVNDFQKGDIAEGYSVSREKKESFPLTVTSAQKNPTAFYLCASQKTRQGTNYGYTFGSGTRLTVV.

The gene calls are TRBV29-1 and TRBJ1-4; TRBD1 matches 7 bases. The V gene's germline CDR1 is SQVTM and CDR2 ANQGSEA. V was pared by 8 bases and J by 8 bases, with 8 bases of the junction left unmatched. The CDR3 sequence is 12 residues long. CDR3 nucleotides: TGCAGCACCCGAGGGGGCGAAGAAAAACTGTTTTTT. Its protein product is CSTRGGEEKLFF.

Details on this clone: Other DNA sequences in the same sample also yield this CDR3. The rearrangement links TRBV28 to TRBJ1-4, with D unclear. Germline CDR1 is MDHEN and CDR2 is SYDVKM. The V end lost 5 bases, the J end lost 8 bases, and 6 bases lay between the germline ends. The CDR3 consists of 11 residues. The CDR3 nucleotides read TGTGCCAGCAGTCCTAGAGAAAAACTGTTTTTT. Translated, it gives CASSPREKLFF.

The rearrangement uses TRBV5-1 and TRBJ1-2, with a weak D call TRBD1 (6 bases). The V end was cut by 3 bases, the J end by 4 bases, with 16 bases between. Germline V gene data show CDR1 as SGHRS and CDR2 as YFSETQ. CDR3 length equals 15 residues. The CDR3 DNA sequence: TGCGCCAGCAGCTACGACGGGGACACCATCTATGGCTACACCTTC. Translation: CASSYDGDTIYGYTF.

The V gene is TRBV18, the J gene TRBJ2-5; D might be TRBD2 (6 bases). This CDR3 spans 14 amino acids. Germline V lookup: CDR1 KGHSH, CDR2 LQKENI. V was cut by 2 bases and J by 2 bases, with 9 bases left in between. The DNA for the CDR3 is TGTGCCAGCTCACCAGGCGGGGTTCAAGAGACCCAGTACTTC. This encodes CASSPGGVQETQYF.

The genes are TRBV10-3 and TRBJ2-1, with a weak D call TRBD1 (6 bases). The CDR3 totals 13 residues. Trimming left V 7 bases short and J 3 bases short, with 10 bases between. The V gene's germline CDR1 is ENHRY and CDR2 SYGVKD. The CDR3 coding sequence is TGTGCCATCACAGGGGCGGGCTACAATGAGCAGTTCTTC. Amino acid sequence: CAITGAGYNEQFF.